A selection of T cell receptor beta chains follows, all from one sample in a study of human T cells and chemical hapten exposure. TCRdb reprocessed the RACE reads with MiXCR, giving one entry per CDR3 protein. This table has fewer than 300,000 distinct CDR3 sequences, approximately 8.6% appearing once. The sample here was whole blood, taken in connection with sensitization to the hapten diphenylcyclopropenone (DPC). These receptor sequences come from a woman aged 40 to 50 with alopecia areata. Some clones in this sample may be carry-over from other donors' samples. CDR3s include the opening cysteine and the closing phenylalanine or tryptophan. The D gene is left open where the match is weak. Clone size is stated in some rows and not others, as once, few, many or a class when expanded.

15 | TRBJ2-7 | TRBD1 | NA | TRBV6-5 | CASSYPGTGAGEQYF | TGTGCCAGCAGTTACCCCGGGACAGGGGCGGGGGAGCAGTACTTC
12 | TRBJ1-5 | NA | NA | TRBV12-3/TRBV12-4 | CASSSAGSPQHF | TGTGCCAGCAGCTCCGCGGGGTCCCCCCAGCATTTT
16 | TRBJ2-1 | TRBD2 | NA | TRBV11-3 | CASSLRTGTSHNEQFF | TGTGCCAGCAGCTTGAGAACCGGGACTAGCCACAATGAGCAGTTCTTC
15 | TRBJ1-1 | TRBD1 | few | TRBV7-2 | CASSPWTGRDTEAFF | TGTGCCAGCAGCCCTTGGACAGGGAGGGACACTGAAGCTTTCTTT
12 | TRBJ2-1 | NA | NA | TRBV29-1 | CSVRGAYNEQFF | TGCAGCGTCAGGGGGGCCTACAATGAGCAGTTCTTC
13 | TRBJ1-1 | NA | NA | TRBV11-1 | CASSARNFGEAFF | TGTGCCAGCAGCGCCCGGAATTTTGGAGAAGCTTTCTTT
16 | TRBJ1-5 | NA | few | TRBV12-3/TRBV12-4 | CASSLRARNPTQPQHF | TGTGCCAGCAGTCTAAGAGCCAGGAACCCCACCCAGCCCCAGCATTTT
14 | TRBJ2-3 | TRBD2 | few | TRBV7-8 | CASSWRETTDTQYF | TGTGCCAGCAGCTGGCGGGAGACCACAGATACGCAGTATTTT
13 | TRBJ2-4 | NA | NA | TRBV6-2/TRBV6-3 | CASSYSVKNIQYF | TGTGCCAGCAGTTACTCGGTCAAAAACATTCAGTACTTC
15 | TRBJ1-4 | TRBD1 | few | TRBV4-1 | CASSQEGTGGGELFF | TGCGCCAGCAGCCAAGAAGGGACAGGGGGCGGGGAACTGTTTTTT
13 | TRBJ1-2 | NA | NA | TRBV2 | CASSGQDVYGYTF | TGTGCCAGCAGTGGACAGGACGTCTATGGCTACACCTTC
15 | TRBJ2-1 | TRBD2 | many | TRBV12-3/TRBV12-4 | CASSRTSGRYNEQFF | TGTGCCAGCAGCCGAACTAGCGGGCGCTACAATGAGCAGTTCTTC
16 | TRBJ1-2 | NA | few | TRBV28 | CASSLLGSGSNYGYTF | TGTGCCAGCAGTTTATTAGGTTCGGGGAGTAACTATGGCTACACCTTC
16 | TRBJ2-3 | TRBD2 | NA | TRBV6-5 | CASSYMAGGPADTQYF | TGTGCCAGCAGTTACATGGCGGGAGGGCCCGCAGATACGCAGTATTTT
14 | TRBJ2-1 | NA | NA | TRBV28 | CASTGWGEIDEQFF | TGTGCCAGCACCGGTTGGGGGGAGATAGATGAGCAGTTCTTC
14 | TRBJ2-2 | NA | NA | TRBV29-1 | CSVEWVVNTGELFF | TGCAGCGTTGAGTGGGTTGTGAACACCGGGGAGCTGTTTTTT
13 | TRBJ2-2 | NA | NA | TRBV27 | CASSFPDTGELFF | TGTGCCAGCAGTTTCCCCGACACCGGGGAGCTGTTTTTT
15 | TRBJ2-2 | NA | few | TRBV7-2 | CASSLAARGTGELFF | TGTGCCAGCAGCTTAGCGGCCCGAGGCACCGGGGAGCTGTTTTTT
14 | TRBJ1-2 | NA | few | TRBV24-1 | CATSDKVFNYGYTF | TGTGCCACCAGTGATAAGGTTTTTAACTATGGCTACACCTTC
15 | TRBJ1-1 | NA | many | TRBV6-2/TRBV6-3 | CASRRGRNMNTEAFF | TGTGCCAGCAGGCGGGGGAGGAACATGAACACTGAAGCTTTCTTT
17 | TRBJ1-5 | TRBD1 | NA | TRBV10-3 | CAITRPGQGSSNQPQHF | TGTGCCATCACTCGACCGGGACAGGGAAGCAGCAATCAGCCCCAGCATTTT
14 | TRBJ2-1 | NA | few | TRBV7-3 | CASSLVGAYNEQFF | TGTGCCAGCAGCTTAGTCGGGGCCTACAATGAGCAGTTCTTC
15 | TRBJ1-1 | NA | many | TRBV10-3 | CAISKKGGRDTEAFF | TGTGCCATCAGCAAAAAGGGGGGCCGGGACACTGAAGCTTTCTTT
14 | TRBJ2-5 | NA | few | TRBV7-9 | CASSLGHPQETQYF | TGTGCCAGCAGCTTAGGGCACCCCCAAGAGACCCAGTACTTC
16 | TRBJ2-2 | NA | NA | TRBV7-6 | CASSLAPRGNTGELFF | TGTGCCAGCAGCTTAGCCCCCAGGGGCAACACCGGGGAGCTGTTTTTT
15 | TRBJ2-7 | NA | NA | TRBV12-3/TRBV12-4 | CASRYGVSASYEQYF | TGTGCCAGCAGATACGGGGTCAGCGCCTCCTACGAGCAGTACTTC
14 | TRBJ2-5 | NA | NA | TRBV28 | CASSRSNPPETQYF | TGTGCCAGCAGCCGTAGCAATCCCCCAGAGACCCAGTACTTC